A single sample is the source of the 8 T cell receptor beta chains below, sequenced in a study of cytomegalovirus exposure and HLA in healthy donors (dated by TCRdb to about 2017). Receptor amplification or capture employed the immunoSEQ multiplex PCR assay. The multiplex PCR relied on a mix of 60 forward primers for TCR Vbeta segments and 13 reverse primers for TCR Jbeta segments. This is the immuneACCESS table as TCRdb keeps it, with only in-frame sequences that have V and J called. A part of the clones is gone; compared with another copy, unresolved V genes explain less than half, and the rest is unexplained. In this sample the table shows approximately 100,000 clones, roughly 82% of which occur a single time. Roughly 9.8% of the sample is taken by the ten largest. Sequencing was performed on PBMCs. These receptors were taken from a man in his forties or fifties in good health and CMV-seropositive.

V and J are TRBV27 and TRBJ2-3, with unresolved D. Trimming took 2 bases from V and 0 from J, leaving 6 bases between them. Germline V gene data show CDR1 as MNHEY and CDR2 as SMNVEV (reference sequence). The CDR3 spans 14 residues. The CDR3: CASSLEDSTDTQYF. The CDR3 DNA reads TGTGCCAGCAGTTTAGAGGATAGCACAGATACGCAGTATTTT.

The rearrangement joins TRBV9 to TRBJ2-5; D is undetermined. V dropped 0 bases and J dropped 4 bases, with 7 bases sitting between them. The CDR3 has 13 amino acids. Germline V gives CDR1 SGDLS, CDR2 YYNGEE. CDR3 sequence reads: CASSVAGVETQYF. The CDR3 region has the DNA TGTGCCAGCAGCGTAGCTGGAGTAGAGACCCAGTACTTC.

The genes are TRBV19 and TRBJ1-5; D remains unclear. Trimming took off 5 bases at V and 5 bases at J, with 13 bases between the two ends. The CDR3 sequence is 14 residues long. Germline V gene sequence: CDR1 LNHDA, CDR2 SQIVND (reference sequence). Here the CDR3 DNA reads TGTGCCAGTAGTCCCCGACGGAGCGATCAGCCCCAGCATTTT. Its translation: CASSPRRSDQPQHF.

The rearrangement joins TRBV25-1 to TRBJ1-2, with TRBD1 identical over 7 bases. This CDR3 spans 15 amino acids. The V and J ends lost 3 bases and 3 bases, in that order; junction bases with no gene match: 7. From germline, CDR1 is MGHDK and CDR2 SYGVNS. CDR3 sequence reads: CASSDPAGTDYGYTF. In DNA form, the CDR3 reads TGTGCCAGCAGTGACCCTGCCGGGACAGACTATGGCTACACCTTC.

The gene calls are TRBV4-1 and TRBJ1-1; D call uncertain. Per germline, CDR1 MGHRA and CDR2 YSYEKL. There are 14 residues in the CDR3. Trimming stripped 3 bases from V and 2 bases from J, with 10 bases between. The CDR3 coding sequence is TGCGCCAGCAGCCAGTCGGGTTATAACACTGAAGCTTTCTTT. Protein sequence: CASSQSGYNTEAFF.

The genes are TRBV5-1 and TRBJ2-2; possible D gene TRBD2, 7 bases. Trimming cost V 5 bases and J 0 bases, with 11 bases left between them. The V gene's germline CDR1 is SGHRS and CDR2 YFSETQ. This CDR3 contains 15 residues. The CDR3 DNA reads as TGCGCCAGCAGTCGGGGGGACACGAACACCGGGGAGCTGTTTTTT. It is translated as CASSRGDTNTGELFF.

CDR3 nucleotides: TGTGCCAGCAGCTTACAGGGGGGACTGAACACTGAAGCTTTCTTT. Amino acid sequence: CASSLQGGLNTEAFF. This sequence joins TRBV5-5 and TRBJ1-1, with 8 bases lining up with TRBD1. The germline V gene encodes CDR1 SGHKS and CDR2 YYEKEE (reference sequence). The CDR3 loop spans 15 amino acids. J was trimmed by 0 bases and V by 2 bases; bases with no gene match: 3.

This chain joins TRBV6-5 and TRBJ2-4; 8 bases line up with TRBD1. Germline CDR1 MNHEY, CDR2 SVGAGI. The CDR3 has 15 amino acids. Germline trimming cut 2 bases from V and 7 bases from J; bases unmatched to any gene: 7. The DNA of the CDR3 is TGTGCCAGCAGTTACAGGGGCAGGGGGCCCAACATTCAGTACTTC. This sequence encodes CASSYRGRGPNIQYF.